The 10 T cell receptor beta chains below come from one sample, sequenced in a study of T-cell reconstitution after alpha-beta-depleted transplantation in children (dated by TCRdb to about 2016). The treatment or condition tag for this specimen amounts to: allogeneic hematopoietic cell transplantation with graft depleted of TCRalphabeta T cells and CD19 B cells. The receptor library was made with PCR. Sequencing was carried out with an Illumina HiSeq 2500. To normalize quantification of the TCRbeta repertoire, the TCR libraries were built with molecular barcoding that relied on unique molecular identifiers. The raw public reads went through TCRdb reprocessing: fastp at Q25, MiXCR clone calling, in-frame beta chains kept. Identical CDR3 proteins give one entry, which carries the most common genes and DNA. The sample data list around 670,000 distinct CDR3 sequences, and around 12% of these were observed just once. The ten biggest clones cover 0.65% to 0.9% of the sample.

The source material was PBMCs, sampled before TCRalphabeta/CD19-depleted stem cell transplant. Source of these receptors: a girl aged 2 to 10 with congenital amegakaryocytic thrombocytopenia, due to receive a stem cell transplant.

This clonotype has just a few counts. The chain joins TRBV19 to TRBJ1-5; a weak D match, TRBD1 (5 bases). The germline V and J ends were trimmed by 5 bases and 3 bases, with 8 bases remaining between them. CDR3 size: 13 residues. Germline CDR1 is LNHDA and CDR2 is SQIVND (reference sequence). CDR3 sequence: CASSAGINQPQHF. CDR3 DNA: TGTGCCAGTAGTGCAGGGATCAATCAGCCCCAGCATTTT.

This clonotype has a handful of counts. This chain joins TRBV6-1 and TRBJ1-1; D gene uncertain. V was cut by 2 bases and J by 0 bases, with 7 bases left in between. The CDR3 has 14 amino acids. Germline CDR1 and CDR2: MNHNS and SASEGT. The CDR3 loop reads CASSEPQMNTEAFF. The CDR3 DNA reads as TGTGCCAGCAGTGAACCCCAGATGAACACTGAAGCTTTCTTT.

The V call is TRBV10-3, the J call TRBJ2-3; 11 bases are a match to TRBD2. Germline-derived CDR1 and CDR2 are ENHRY and SYGVKD. CDR3 length equals 17 residues. J lost 0 bases, V lost 5 bases, and 7 bases had no gene match. CDR3 amino acids: CAISTGSSGRSTDTQYF. The CDR3 DNA sequence: TGTGCCATCAGTACAGGATCTAGCGGGAGGAGCACAGATACGCAGTATTTT.

J is TRBJ2-2 and V is TRBV4-2; possible D gene TRBD1, 6 bases. CDR1 LGHNA and CDR2 YNFKEQ come from the germline V gene. Trimming removed 1 base from V and 6 bases from J, with 12 bases in between. The CDR3 length is 15 residues. The CDR3 DNA follows: TGTGCCAGCAGCCAAGCACAGGGAAGGGCCGGGGAGCTGTTTTTT. Translated, it gives CASSQAQGRAGELFF.

V usage is TRBV7-9 and J usage is TRBJ2-5, with 7 bases identical to TRBD1. Trimming at V came to 3 bases and at J to 4 bases, leaving 5 bases not matched to a gene. The CDR3 covers 14 residues. Germline-derived CDR1 and CDR2 are SEHNR and FQNEAQ (reference sequence). DNA of the CDR3: TGTGCCAGCAGCTTCTCCGGGACAGTAGAGACCCAGTACTTC. Translated, it gives CASSFSGTVETQYF.

This clonotype was seen repeatedly, ten times or more. This chain uses TRBV10-3 with TRBJ2-2; no reliable D call. This CDR3 comprises 15 residues. Germline V gives CDR1 ENHRY, CDR2 SYGVKD. V lost 5 bases and J lost 0, with 10 bases in between. DNA for the CDR3: TGTGCCATCAGTTCGGGCGGCGCGAACACCGGGGAGCTGTTTTTT. Translation gives CAISSGGANTGELFF.

The sample holds many counts of this clonotype. The chain uses TRBV9 and TRBJ2-7; 7 bases align to TRBD2. V trimming: 2 bases; J trimming: 2 bases; junction bases outside the gene matches: 4. The CDR3 sequence is 14 residues long. Per germline, CDR1 SGDLS and CDR2 YYNGEE. The CDR3 DNA reads TGTGCCAGCAGCGTCCTAGCGGAGCCCTACGAGCAGTACTTC. This encodes CASSVLAEPYEQYF.

This clonotype was detected only a few times. The J gene is TRBJ1-1, the V gene TRBV9, with D perhaps TRBD1 (5 bases). The V end was cut by 4 bases, the J end by 3 bases, with 16 bases between. This CDR3 has 15 amino acids. Germline V CDR1 and CDR2: SGDLS, YYNGEE. CDR3 nucleotide sequence: TGTGCCAGCAGCCCCACGGGACGGAGAGACACTGAAGCTTTCTTT. Translation: CASSPTGRRDTEAFF.

A few counts support this clonotype. The chain joins TRBV11-2 to TRBJ2-5; D gene uncertain. The CDR3 has 13 residues. Trimming took 5 bases from V and 5 from J, leaving 12 bases between them. Germline values: CDR1 SGHAT, CDR2 FQNNGV. The DNA of the CDR3 is TGTGCCAGCAGCCCCGCCTTGGGGGAGACCCAGTACTTC. Translating it yields CASSPALGETQYF.

This clonotype was counted at least ten times. The J gene is TRBJ1-6, the V gene TRBV12-3 or TRBV12-4; D is unclear. The CDR3 is 14 residues long. V was pared by 6 bases and J by 10 bases, with 16 bases between. The CDR3: CASRVPGLNSPLHF. CDR3 nucleotide sequence: TGTGCCAGCAGGGTCCCCGGGCTTAACTCACCCCTCCACTTT.